The clone carrying this T cell receptor (beta chain) appeared a single time. Methods used by the authors: Reference gene primer amplification gave nucleated cell count estimates. The data were produced by immunoSEQ multiplex PCR, yet TCRdb's version contains in-frame clones alone and is incomplete. From that table come the V and J calls and clone size; the DNA was used to work out D and trimming. This table has about 190,000 clones, about 82% appearing once. These data belong to a study of blood T cell repertoires in COVID-19. Study as a whole: Some COVID-19 samples were acute and others convalescent; all came from the United States, Italy and Spain. The cDNA or gDNA used as material had been derived from T cells, B-cell-depleted T cells, or PBMCs.

Germline V gives CDR1 LGHDT, CDR2 YNNKEL (reference sequence). There are 16 residues in the CDR3. Trimming left V 0 bases short and J 2 bases short, with 13 bases between. The V call is TRBV3-1 (or the pseudogene TRBV3-2), the J call TRBJ1-1; the D gene is possibly TRBD1 (5 bases). The TCR sequence derives from a woman aged 25-40 years with acute or convalescent COVID-19. The sequencing input was peripheral blood. The CDR3 sequence is CASSQDLQGGNTEAFF. The CDR3 coding sequence is TGTGCCAGCAGCCAAGATCTCCAGGGCGGAAACACTGAAGCTTTCTTT.